Below, 8 T cell receptor beta chains from the same sample are listed, as sequenced in a study of T cell repertoires in cytomegalovirus infection. In TCRdb, the reads were re-called with MiXCR into one record per CDR3 protein. The table includes nearly 550,000 distinct CDR3 sequences, 15% to 20% detected once. The specimen was CD8+ T cells from PBMCs. The receptors here all came from a human donor in good health (CMV status not recorded). Some clones in this sample may be carry-over from other donors' samples.

In this sample, this clonotype turned up many times. The chain carries TRBV25-1 and TRBJ1-4; 9 bases agree with TRBD1. The CDR3 contains 13 residues. With V trimmed by 8 bases and J by 5 bases, 3 bases remained unmatched. CDR1 and CDR2 from the germline V gene are MGHDK and SYGVNS. CDR3 coding DNA: TGTGCCAGCTGGGGGACAGGGAATGAAAAACTGTTTTTT. This translates into CASWGTGNEKLFF.

The genes are TRBV5-4 and TRBJ1-1; 8 bases are a match to TRBD1. CDR1 is SGHNT and CDR2 is YYREEE in the germline V gene (reference sequence). The CDR3 has 16 residues. The V and J ends lost 4 bases and 1 base, in that order; junction bases with no gene match: 9. In DNA, the CDR3 is TGTGCCAGCAGCGTCCTGGGACAGGCGGGGAACACTGAAGCTTTCTTT. Translating gives CASSVLGQAGNTEAFF.

This clonotype was observed many times. The J gene is TRBJ2-1, the V gene TRBV20-1, with 12 positions matching TRBD2. From germline, CDR1 is DFQATT and CDR2 SNEGSKA (reference sequence). The CDR3 is 15 residues long. The ends lost 5 bases at V and 4 bases at J; junction bases unmatched: 6. CDR3 in amino acids: CSAPRLAGVYNEQFF. For the CDR3, the DNA is TGCAGTGCTCCGAGACTAGCGGGGGTATACAATGAGCAGTTCTTC.

This clonotype was detected a few times. The chain has TRBV6-1 and TRBJ2-1; D call uncertain. CDR3 length: 14 residues. From germline, CDR1 is MNHNS and CDR2 SASEGT. V was shortened by 0 bases and J by 6 bases, with 9 bases between the two germline ends. The CDR3 nucleotides are TGTGCCAGCAGTGAAGCGCGCGGTTCCAATGAGCAGTTCTTC. Translated, it gives CASSEARGSNEQFF.

This clonotype occurred many times. The chain couples TRBV28 to TRBJ2-1; D unclear. V lost 6 bases and J lost 7, with 13 bases in between. This CDR3 has 13 residues. From germline, CDR1 is MDHEN and CDR2 SYDVKM. The CDR3 here is CASSRIYGNEQFF. The CDR3 DNA is TGTGCCAGCAGCAGGATCTACGGGAATGAGCAGTTCTTC. Complete variable domain (other parts from reference TRBV28 and TRBJ2-1): DVKVTQSSRYLVKRTGEKVFLECVQDMDHENMFWYRQDPGLGLRLIYFSYDVKMKEKGDIPEGYSVSREKKERFSLILESASTNQTSMYLCASSRIYGNEQFFGPGTRLTVL.

At least ten counts were recorded for this clonotype. This chain links TRBV28 with TRBJ2-1; a weak D match, TRBD2 (6 bases). Germline CDR1 reads MDHEN; CDR2 reads SYDVKM. The CDR3 covers 15 residues. V was trimmed by 2 bases and J by 5 bases, leaving 13 bases between them. In DNA, the CDR3 is TGTGCCAGCAGTTTAAGGGCTAGCGCACACAATGAGCAGTTCTTC. Its translation: CASSLRASAHNEQFF.

This clonotype was detected ten times or more. This chain joins TRBV2 and TRBJ2-7; perhaps D is TRBD1 or TRBD2 (5 bases each). CDR1 SNHLY and CDR2 FYNNEI come from the germline V gene. This CDR3 contains 16 residues. Trimming shortened V by 7 bases and J by 3 bases, and 22 bases separated the two germline ends. The CDR3 reads CASTSMGRTAVYEQYF. The CDR3 coding sequence is TGTGCCAGCACCTCAATGGGGCGGACTGCAGTCTACGAGCAGTACTTC.

The rearrangement uses TRBV6-1 and TRBJ2-7; no reliable D call. In germline, CDR1 is MNHNS, CDR2 SASEGT. The CDR3 is 13 amino acids. V was trimmed by 1 base and J by 3 bases, leaving 7 bases between them. In DNA, the CDR3 is TGTGCCAGCAGTGAAGGACACCTCTACGAGCAGTACTTC. It specifies CASSEGHLYEQYF.